A single sample gave rise to the 26 T cell receptor beta chains below, sequenced in a study of cytomegalovirus exposure and HLA in healthy donors. Clones were read by immunoSEQ multiplex PCR, and TCRdb kept only the in-frame ones, dropping some. This table has 250,000 to 400,000 clones, 70% to 90% appearing once. Sequencing was performed on PBMCs. These receptors came from a man aged 25 to 45 in good health and CMV-seronegative.

The chain combines TRBV6-5 with TRBJ2-1; tentative D call: TRBD2 (6 bases). The CDR3 totals 12 residues. Germline V lookup: CDR1 MNHEY, CDR2 SVGAGI. V was pared by 6 bases and J by 15 bases, with 18 bases between. The CDR3 coding sequence is TGTGCCAGCAGCTATGGAGGGACCCGGTGGTTCTTC. Amino acids: CASSYGGTRWFF.

The chain carries TRBV4-3 and TRBJ2-2; 7 positions match TRBD1. CDR3 length: 17 amino acids. The V and J ends lost 0 bases and 2 bases, in that order; junction bases with no gene match: 6. The germline gives CDR1 LGHNA, CDR2 YSLEER. CDR3 sequence reads: CASSQDGAGGNTGELFF. The CDR3, as DNA: TGCGCCAGCAGCCAAGATGGAGCAGGGGGAAACACCGGGGAGCTGTTTTTT.

The chain recombines TRBV7-9 with TRBJ1-3, with unresolved D. Per germline, CDR1 SEHNR and CDR2 FQNEAQ (reference sequence). The length of the CDR3 is 13 residues. V was clipped by 11 bases and J by 0 bases, with 11 bases between them. This chain's CDR3 is CAGHRSSGNTIYF. CDR3 bases: TGTGCCGGCCACAGAAGCTCTGGAAACACCATATATTTT.

This chain links TRBV2 with TRBJ2-2; TRBD2 aligns across 8 bases. The CDR3 totals 13 residues. J gave up 6 bases and V 6 bases, and 3 bases lay outside the gene matches. Germline assignment: CDR1 SNHLY and CDR2 FYNNEI. CDR3: CASRLSGAGELFF. DNA of the CDR3: TGTGCCAGCAGACTTAGCGGGGCCGGGGAGCTGTTTTTT.

V gene TRBV30 combines with J gene TRBJ2-7; a possible D gene is TRBD2 (6 bases). CDR1 and CDR2 from the germline V gene are GTSNPN and SVGIG (reference sequence). This CDR3 is built from 13 residues. V was trimmed by 0 bases and J by 2 bases, leaving 8 bases between them. The CDR3 nucleotides read TGTGCCTGGAGTGTTGGAGGGGCCTACGAGCAGTACTTC. This sequence encodes CAWSVGGAYEQYF. The complete variable domain, with remaining parts taken from reference TRBV30 and TRBJ2-7, reads SQTIHQWPATLVQPVGSPLSLECTVEGTSNPNLYWYRQAAGRGLQLLFYSVGIGQISSEVPQNLSASRPQDRQFILSSKKLLLSDSGFYLCAWSVGGAYEQYFGPGTRLTVT.

The V and J genes are TRBV19 and TRBJ1-2; D call uncertain. Germline CDR1 is LNHDA and CDR2 is SQIVND (reference sequence). The CDR3 length is 13 residues. Trimming shortened V by 2 bases and J by 5 bases, and 9 bases separated the two germline ends. CDR3 nucleotide sequence: TGTGCCAGTAGTATAAAGACATCGTATGGCTACACCTTC. It is translated as CASSIKTSYGYTF.

The chain joins TRBV7-9 to TRBJ2-7, with a tentative D call TRBD1 (5 bases). The CDR3 is 14 residues long. V was shortened by 5 bases and J by 2 bases, with 13 bases between the two germline ends. Germline V gene data show CDR1 as SEHNR and CDR2 as FQNEAQ (reference sequence). The CDR3 DNA reads as TGTGCCAGCAGCCGCCGGACGGACACCTACGAGCAGTACTTC. It yields the protein CASSRRTDTYEQYF. The full variable domain, its missing parts supplied by reference TRBV7-9 and TRBJ2-7, is DTGVSQNPRHKITKRGQNVTFRCDPISEHNRLYWYRQTLGQGPEFLTYFQNEAQLEKSRLLSDRFSAERPKGSFSTLEIQRTEQGDSAMYLCASSRRTDTYEQYFGPGTRLTVT.

The gene calls are TRBV9 and TRBJ2-3; 14 positions match TRBD2. V lost 2 bases to trimming and J lost 8 bases; unmatched junction nucleotides: 4. CDR3 size: 15 residues. CDR1 is SGDLS, CDR2 YYNGEE, per germline. CDR3 amino acids: CASSVAGTSGGTQYF. CDR3 nucleotides: TGTGCCAGCAGCGTTGCCGGGACTAGCGGGGGTACGCAGTATTTT.

The J gene is TRBJ2-3, the V gene TRBV5-6; D uncertain. Trimming removed 1 base at V and 1 base at J, with 13 bases between. The CDR3 covers 16 residues. CDR1 and CDR2 (germline): SGHDT, YYEEEE. The CDR3 here is CASSLSPGWGTDTQYF. The CDR3 nucleotides are TGTGCCAGCAGCTTGAGTCCCGGGTGGGGCACAGATACGCAGTATTTT. Supplemented by reference TRBV5-6 and TRBJ2-3, the full variable domain reads DAGVTQSPTHLIKTRGQQVTLRCSPKSGHDTVSWYQQALGQGPQFIFQYYEEEERQRGNFPDRFSGHQFPNYSSELNVNALLLGDSALYLCASSLSPGWGTDTQYFGPGTRLTVL.

In its sample, this clone was seen a few times. The V and J genes are TRBV5-5 and TRBJ2-1, with a possible D match to TRBD1 (5 bases). V gave up 0 bases and J gave up 3 bases, with 7 bases separating them. The CDR3 runs 14 residues. Germline assignment: CDR1 SGHKS and CDR2 YYEKEE (reference sequence). The CDR3 region is CASSLVQVYNEQFF. DNA of the CDR3: TGTGCCAGCAGCTTGGTACAGGTCTACAATGAGCAGTTCTTC. Using reference TRBV5-5 and TRBJ2-1 for the parts outside the CDR3, the full variable domain is DAGVTQSPTHLIKTRGQQVTLRCSPISGHKSVSWYQQVLGQGPQFIFQYYEKEERGRGNFPDRFSARQFPNYSSELNVNALLLGDSALYLCASSLVQVYNEQFFGPGTRLTVL.

This chain uses TRBV4-1 with TRBJ1-3; 7 bases are shared with TRBD1. The V segment lost 3 bases and the J segment 0 bases; nucleotides outside the gene matches: 5. Germline CDR1 MGHRA, CDR2 YSYEKL. The CDR3 consists of 16 residues. CDR3 residues: CASSHPGQDSGNTIYF. CDR3 sequence (DNA): TGCGCCAGCAGCCACCCCGGACAGGACTCTGGAAACACCATATATTTT.

The chain recombines TRBV5-1 with TRBJ1-2; 7 bases are a match to TRBD1. The length of the CDR3 is 16 residues. J was trimmed by 0 bases and V by 0 bases; bases with no gene match: 5. The germline CDR1 and CDR2 sequences are SGHRS and YFSETQ. Written as DNA, the CDR3 is TGCGCCAGCAGCTTGGAATATGACAGGGCTAACTATGGCTACACCTTC. It translates to CASSLEYDRANYGYTF.

This rearrangement joins TRBV5-1 to TRBJ1-4; no clear D gene. CDR3 length: 15 amino acids. Germline V lookup: CDR1 SGHRS, CDR2 YFSETQ. V was cut by 0 bases and J by 0 bases, with 6 bases left in between. The CDR3 spells CASSLEPATNEKLFF. The CDR3 bases are TGCGCCAGCAGCTTGGAACCAGCAACTAATGAAAAACTGTTTTTT.

To note about this clone: The same CDR3 is also encoded by other DNA sequences in this sample. The CDR3 loop reads CASSLAAGGASNQPQHF. The CDR3 nucleotides read TGTGCCAGCAGCTTGGCTGCAGGGGGCGCGAGCAATCAGCCCCAGCATTTT. The chain couples TRBV5-6 to TRBJ1-5; 8 nucleotides match TRBD1. The length of the CDR3 is 17 residues. Unmatched junction bases numbered 6, after V lost 0 bases and J lost 1 base. In germline, CDR1 is SGHDT, CDR2 YYEEEE.

This chain uses TRBV19 with TRBJ1-2; 8 bases map to TRBD1. This CDR3 region has 14 residues. V trimming: 5 bases; J trimming: 4 bases; junction bases outside the gene matches: 6. Germline CDR1 and CDR2: LNHDA and SQIVND (reference sequence). CDR3 sequence (DNA): TGTGCCAGTAGTCAACCCGGGACAGGCTATGGCTACACCTTC. Protein: CASSQPGTGYGYTF.

Of note for this clone: Germline and junction disagree at one end, which may indicate a read error. Written as DNA, the CDR3 is TGTGCCTGGAGTGTACGTAGTACCCATAGTTTC. It is translated as CAWSVRSTHSF. The rearrangement joins TRBV30 to TRBJ2-7; D is uncertain. The CDR3 sequence is 11 residues long. Per germline, CDR1 GTSNPN and CDR2 SVGIG (reference sequence).

The chain employs TRBV7-8 and TRBJ2-7; tentative D call: TRBD2 (6 bases). V shed 5 bases and J shed 4 bases, with 12 bases lying between them. The CDR3 contains 13 residues. CDR1 and CDR2 from the germline V gene are SGHVS and FQNEAQ. The CDR3 DNA follows: TGTGCCAGCAGCCCCGTCGGGGGTTACGAGCAGTACTTC. This encodes CASSPVGGYEQYF.

The chain employs TRBV9 and TRBJ1-3; D is perhaps TRBD1 (5 bases). Between the trimmed V and J ends, which lost 4 bases and 2 bases, there was a span of 13 bases. The CDR3 runs 15 residues. Germline CDR1 SGDLS, CDR2 YYNGEE. CDR3 residues: CASSPGRGTGNTIYF. CDR3 sequence (DNA): TGTGCCAGCAGCCCCGGTCGGGGGACTGGAAACACCATATATTTT.

This rearrangement joins TRBV14 to TRBJ2-1, with 8 bases lining up with TRBD1. The CDR3 length is 16 residues. Looked up from germline, CDR1 is SGHDN and CDR2 is FVKESK. The J segment lost 2 bases and the V segment lost 6 bases, leaving 9 bases of the junction unmatched. In DNA form, the CDR3 reads TGTGCCAGCAGAGGTACTGGACAGGGAGCCTACAATGAGCAGTTCTTC. Translated: CASRGTGQGAYNEQFF.

The rearrangement links TRBV7-9 to TRBJ2-2, with D perhaps matching TRBD1 (6 bases). This CDR3 comprises 13 residues. In germline, CDR1 is SEHNR, CDR2 FQNEAQ (reference sequence). Trimming stripped 6 bases from V and 5 bases from J, with 10 bases between. CDR3: CASRPQGTGELFF. CDR3 in DNA: TGTGCCAGCAGGCCACAGGGAACCGGGGAGCTGTTTTTT. Together with reference TRBV7-9 and TRBJ2-2, the CDR3 gives the full variable domain: DTGVSQNPRHKITKRGQNVTFRCDPISEHNRLYWYRQTLGQGPEFLTYFQNEAQLEKSRLLSDRFSAERPKGSFSTLEIQRTEQGDSAMYLCASRPQGTGELFFGEGSRLTVL.

The V call is TRBV27, the J call TRBJ1-1, with TRBD1 as a possible D gene (6 bases). This CDR3 has 15 residues. The germline gives CDR1 MNHEY, CDR2 SMNVEV (reference sequence). Between the trimmed V and J ends, which lost 0 bases and 1 base, there was a span of 9 bases. The CDR3 spells CASSLSGGGNTEAFF. CDR3 sequence (DNA): TGTGCCAGCAGTTTATCAGGGGGTGGGAACACTGAAGCTTTCTTT.

The gene calls are TRBV29-1 and TRBJ2-3; tentatively, D is TRBD2 (6 bases). Trimming stripped 6 bases from V and 2 bases from J, with 12 bases between. This CDR3 contains 13 residues. In germline, CDR1 is SQVTM, CDR2 ANQGSEA. The CDR3 sequence is CSVEGRYTDTQYF. CDR3 nucleotides: TGCAGCGTGGAGGGACGGTACACAGATACGCAGTATTTT.

V is TRBV5-4 and J is TRBJ1-1, with a weak D call TRBD1 (5 bases). V shed 6 bases and J shed 2 bases, with 11 bases lying between them. Germline V gene sequence: CDR1 SGHNT, CDR2 YYREEE (reference sequence). The CDR3 is 13 residues long. The DNA for the CDR3 is TGTGCCAGCAAACAGGAAATAAACACTGAAGCTTTCTTT. It codes for CASKQEINTEAFF. The full variable domain, completed using reference TRBV5-4 and TRBJ1-1, is ETGVTQSPTHLIKTRGQQVTLRCSSQSGHNTVSWYQQALGQGPQFIFQYYREEENGRGNFPPRFSGLQFPNYSSELNVNALELDDSALYLCASKQEINTEAFFGQGTRLTVV.

The chain couples TRBV29-1 to TRBJ2-1, with a possible D match to TRBD1 (6 bases). CDR1 and CDR2 from the germline V gene are SQVTM and ANQGSEA. The CDR3 is made up of 15 amino acids. V lost 6 bases, J lost 7 bases, and 22 bases lay in between. The CDR3 spells CSVATGFLGLNEQFF. The CDR3 DNA follows: TGCAGCGTAGCTACAGGGTTTTTAGGCTTGAATGAGCAGTTCTTC.

This clone was counted once. The rearrangement joins TRBV5-5 to TRBJ1-2; D unclear. The ends were cut back, 2 bases at V and 2 bases at J, with 13 bases in the middle. This CDR3 spans 15 amino acids. CDR1 and CDR2 (germline): SGHKS, YYEKEE (reference sequence). The CDR3 DNA reads TGTGCCAGCAGCTTTATTTCTGGGCAAAACTATGGCTACACCTTC. Translated, it gives CASSFISGQNYGYTF.

The chain employs TRBV30 and TRBJ1-5; D perhaps matches TRBD1 (5 bases). The CDR3 covers 13 residues. Trimming removed 2 bases at V and 4 bases at J, with 9 bases between. Germline CDR1 is GTSNPN and CDR2 is SVGIG (reference sequence). The CDR3 region is CAWSLDKNQPQHF. The CDR3 DNA follows: TGTGCCTGGAGTCTGGACAAAAATCAGCCCCAGCATTTT.